Following are 22 T cell receptor beta chains from one sample sequenced in a study of T-cell reconstitution after alpha-beta-depleted transplantation in children. Molecular barcoding with unique molecular identifiers was used for the TCRbeta library. In TCRdb, the PCR reads were re-called with MiXCR into one record per CDR3 protein. The sample carries some 600,000 distinct CDR3 sequences, 10% to 15% recorded once. The material sequenced was PBMCs, mostly from graft donor cells, taken 360 days after TCRalphabeta/CD19-depleted stem cell transplant. All receptors come from a male patient under 18 who had a stem cell transplant for acute myeloid leukemia, so the T cells may come from the graft donor.

This clonotype appeared a few times. The chain links TRBV28 to TRBJ2-1, with 14 bases lining up with TRBD2. Germline V gene data show CDR1 as MDHEN and CDR2 as SYDVKM. V was pared by 5 bases and J by 8 bases, with 8 bases of the junction left unmatched. The CDR3 loop spans 16 amino acids. The CDR3 DNA reads TGTGCCAGCAGTAGACGCGCGGGACTAGCGGGAGATGAGCAGTTCTTC. Translation gives CASSRRAGLAGDEQFF.

This clonotype showed up just once. Since a much larger clone is just one base distant, this may be a read error. The rearrangement joins TRBV9 to TRBJ2-5, with TRBD2 matching over 10 bases. The V gene end was trimmed by 4 bases and the J gene end by 1 base; junction bases not matched to a gene: 10. The germline V gene encodes CDR1 SGDLS and CDR2 YYNGEE. This CDR3 is 17 amino acids long. In DNA, the CDR3 is TGTGCCAGCAGCTCCTATGAACTAGCGGGAACCCAAGAGACCCAGTACTTC. Its protein is CASSSYELAGTQETQYF.

This clonotype was counted between two and nine times. The gene calls are TRBV20-1 and TRBJ2-1; 7 bases agree with TRBD2. Germline lookup yields CDR1 DFQATT and CDR2 SNEGSKA (reference sequence). This CDR3 is built from 20 residues. V shed 7 bases and J 0 bases; nucleotides not matched to a gene: 24. For the CDR3, the DNA is TGCAGTGTCCCCAAGACTAGCATTTTAGGCCCCCTGAGCTCCTACAATGAGCAGTTCTTC. Protein sequence: CSVPKTSILGPLSSYNEQFF.

This clonotype was seen more than once but under ten times. The V gene is TRBV20-1, the J gene TRBJ1-4; no clear D. The V gene lost 3 bases and the J gene lost 8 bases, with 10 bases spanning the gap. Germline CDR1 reads DFQATT; CDR2 reads SNEGSKA (reference sequence). This CDR3 spans 12 amino acids. The DNA for the CDR3 is TGCAGTGCTAGGGAGGAACACGAAAAACTGTTTTTT. Translated: CSAREEHEKLFF.

This chain connects TRBV2 to TRBJ2-1; the match to TRBD2 covers 7 bases. The CDR3 covers 14 residues. V dropped 8 bases and J dropped 0; count of bases not matched to a gene: 4. Germline V CDR1 and CDR2: SNHLY, FYNNEI. The DNA for the CDR3 is TGTGCCAGCTTACTAGCGAGCTCCTACAATGAGCAGTTCTTC. Residues: CASLLASSYNEQFF.

At least ten counts were recorded for this clonotype. The chain links TRBV25-1 to TRBJ2-7; weak D call: TRBD1 (5 bases). Germline CDR1 reads MGHDK; CDR2 reads SYGVNS. The CDR3 runs to 14 residues. Trimming stripped 1 base from V and 3 bases from J, with 10 bases between. The CDR3 protein is CASSELYRIYEQYF. CDR3 nucleotides: TGTGCCAGCAGTGAATTATACAGGATCTACGAGCAGTACTTC.

This clonotype was picked up a small number of times. DNA of the CDR3: TGTGCCAGCAGCCCGAAACAGGGGGACTCCTACGAGCAGTACTTC. Translation gives CASSPKQGDSYEQYF. This chain uses TRBV7-9 with TRBJ2-7; TRBD1 matches at 8 bases. Germline-derived CDR1 and CDR2 are SEHNR and FQNEAQ (reference sequence). J gave up 0 bases and V 5 bases, and 6 bases lay outside the gene matches. The CDR3 consists of 15 residues. The full variable domain, its missing parts supplied by reference TRBV7-9 and TRBJ2-7, is DTGVSQNPRHKITKRGQNVTFRCDPISEHNRLYWYRQTLGQGPEFLTYFQNEAQLEKSRLLSDRFSAERPKGSFSTLEIQRTEQGDSAMYLCASSPKQGDSYEQYFGPGTRLTVT.

V and J are TRBV7-2 and TRBJ2-1, with 8 bases identical to TRBD2. The CDR3 totals 15 residues. The germline CDR1 and CDR2 sequences are SGHTA and FQGNSA. With V trimmed by 8 bases and J by 6 bases, 12 bases remained unmatched. The CDR3 region is CASGPRGGRINEQFF. In DNA form, the CDR3 reads TGTGCCAGCGGCCCTCGGGGCGGGAGGATCAATGAGCAGTTCTTC.

V is TRBV20-1 and J is TRBJ2-5; 8 bases match TRBD2. Per germline, CDR1 DFQATT and CDR2 SNEGSKA (reference sequence). J lost 6 bases, V lost 0 bases, and 9 bases had no gene match. The CDR3 loop spans 15 amino acids. CDR3 sequence reads: CSAREASGRGKTQYF. The CDR3 DNA is TGCAGTGCTAGAGAGGCCAGCGGGAGAGGGAAGACCCAGTACTTC.

This clonotype was counted a few times. The chain has TRBV6-1 and TRBJ2-7; 7 nucleotides align to TRBD1. The germline CDR1 and CDR2 sequences are MNHNS and SASEGT. The trim removed 8 bases at V and 5 bases at J, leaving 12 bases unmatched. The length of the CDR3 is 14 residues. The CDR3 DNA follows: TGTGCCAGCTCCCTTTCAAGGGGGCAGGACGAGCAGTACTTC. Translating gives CASSLSRGQDEQYF.

The chain joins TRBV11-2 to TRBJ2-3; TRBD2 matches at 9 bases. Germline V gives CDR1 SGHAT, CDR2 FQNNGV. The CDR3 totals 18 residues. V gave up 5 bases and J gave up 3 bases; unmatched junction bases: 15. CDR3 nucleotide sequence: TGTGCCAGCAGCGAACCCTCCAGATGGACTAGCGATACAGATACGCAGTATTTT. Its translation is CASSEPSRWTSDTDTQYF.

Ten or more counts support this clonotype. The V and J genes are TRBV10-3 and TRBJ2-1; 7 bases are a match to TRBD1. The trim removed 7 bases at V and 6 bases at J, leaving 12 bases unmatched. In germline, CDR1 is ENHRY, CDR2 SYGVKD. The CDR3 loop spans 15 amino acids. CDR3 in DNA: TGTGCCATCACGACGGAACAGGGGCGGTCCAATGAGCAGTTCTTC. Amino acid sequence: CAITTEQGRSNEQFF.

This clonotype was recorded a few times. This chain links TRBV12-3 or TRBV12-4 with TRBJ1-2; a possible D gene is TRBD1 (6 bases). The V end was cut by 5 bases, the J end by 8 bases, with 15 bases between. This CDR3 is 13 amino acids long. CDR3 region: CASSPSAGAGYTF. The CDR3 bases are TGTGCCAGCAGTCCCTCCGCGGGGGCAGGCTACACCTTC.

The rearrangement uses TRBV6-2 or TRBV6-3 and TRBJ1-6; D uncertain. There are 14 residues in the CDR3. Trimming removed 1 base at V and 7 bases at J, with 8 bases between. Germline CDR1 reads MNHEY; CDR2 reads SVGEGT. The CDR3 DNA reads as TGTGCCAGCAGTTACTTCAGGACCAATTCACCCCTCCACTTT. Residues: CASSYFRTNSPLHF.

This clonotype was seen a few times. V is TRBV7-3 and J is TRBJ2-7; 14 bases are a match to TRBD2. J gave up 5 bases and V 1 base, and 4 bases lay outside the gene matches. The germline V gene has CDR1 SGHTA and CDR2 FQGTGA. The CDR3 spans 16 residues. The DNA for the CDR3 is TGTGCCAGCAGCTTAAAAGGGACTAGCGGGAGTAACGAGCAGTACTTC. Its translation is CASSLKGTSGSNEQYF.

This clonotype was recorded many times. This sequence joins TRBV28 and TRBJ2-7; D not resolved. The V end was cut by 3 bases, the J end by 2 bases, with 11 bases between. The V gene's germline CDR1 is MDHEN and CDR2 SYDVKM. The CDR3 is made up of 14 amino acids. In nucleotides, the CDR3 is TGTGCCAGCAGTTTCTCCAGGTTGGCCTACGAGCAGTACTTC. Residues: CASSFSRLAYEQYF.

The V gene is TRBV12-3 or TRBV12-4, the J gene TRBJ2-1; TRBD2 matches at 12 bases. This CDR3 region has 17 residues. V gave up 5 bases and J gave up 2 bases; unmatched junction bases: 7. The CDR3 region is CASSPLTSGSPYNEQFF. DNA of the CDR3: TGTGCCAGCAGTCCCTTGACTAGCGGGAGTCCCTACAATGAGCAGTTCTTC.

This clonotype was counted only a few times. CDR3 bases: TGCGCCAGCAGCCCCCTAACGACAGATACGCAGTATTTT. It yields the protein CASSPLTTDTQYF. This chain links TRBV5-1 with TRBJ2-3; D not certain. Germline V lookup: CDR1 SGHRS, CDR2 YFSETQ. The CDR3 runs 13 residues. Trimming pared 4 bases from V and 3 bases from J, leaving 9 bases between.

The CDR3 sequence is CAISESRTQETQYF. The CDR3 region has the DNA TGTGCCATCAGTGAGTCCAGGACCCAAGAGACCCAGTACTTC. V gene TRBV10-3 combines with J gene TRBJ2-5; D unclear. Germline values: CDR1 ENHRY, CDR2 SYGVKD. V lost 0 bases, J lost 1 base, and 6 bases lay in between. This CDR3 has 14 amino acids.

This chain uses TRBV28 with TRBJ1-5, with 7 nucleotides matching TRBD1. Germline trimming cut 4 bases from V and 3 bases from J; bases unmatched to any gene: 3. The germline V gene has CDR1 MDHEN and CDR2 SYDVKM. This CDR3 region has 14 residues. This CDR3 reads CASSSTGYNQPQHF. CDR3 DNA: TGTGCCAGCAGTTCGACAGGGTACAATCAGCCCCAGCATTTT.

In nucleotides, the CDR3 is TGCAGTGCTAGAGCAATAGCGGGGGTTTCCTACGAGCAGTACTTC. It encodes CSARAIAGVSYEQYF. The chain is built from TRBV20-1 and TRBJ2-7, with 9 bases identical to TRBD2. CDR1 and CDR2 (germline): DFQATT, SNEGSKA (reference sequence). The length of the CDR3 is 15 residues. Trimming took 1 base from V and 1 from J; bases not matched to a gene: 5.

Ten or more counts support this clonotype. V gene TRBV29-1 combines with J gene TRBJ2-2, with 13 bases fitting TRBD2. Trimming at V came to 5 bases and at J to 2 bases, leaving 5 bases not matched to a gene. The CDR3 length is 16 residues. Germline V gives CDR1 SQVTM, CDR2 ANQGSEA. The CDR3 DNA reads as TGCAGCGTTCCTGGACTAGCGGGAGCAAACACCGGGGAGCTGTTTTTT. Its protein is CSVPGLAGANTGELFF.